Listed below are T cell receptor beta chains from one sample, sequenced in a study of early T cells in non-severe SARS-CoV-2 infection. TCRdb redid the calling of the 5' RACE reads with MiXCR, one entry per CDR3 protein. Among fewer than 85,000 distinct CDR3 sequences, roughly 16% were seen once, and the ten largest hold about 2.6%. The sample taken for sequencing was whole blood. These receptors originate from an adult who was a healthcare worker with PCR-confirmed SARS-CoV-2 infection or an uninfected control (not recorded which). The CDR3 runs from the conserved cysteine through the conserved F or W. The order of the fields is clone size, D gene, J gene, V gene, CDR3 DNA, CDR3 protein. A D gene is named only where the DNA matches it firmly. The size entry is marked missing in some rows and otherwise reads once, few, many or a size class.

abundance: -
d_gene: TRBD1
j_gene: TRBJ1-5
v_gene: TRBV15
CDR3nt: TGTGCCACCGGGACAGGGGACATCAATCAGCCCCAGCATTTT
CDR3aa: CATGTGDINQPQHF

abundance: -
d_gene: -
j_gene: TRBJ1-1
v_gene: TRBV28
CDR3nt: TGTGCCAGCAGTTCGCACAGCAGGGGATTGAACACTGAAGCTTTCTTT
CDR3aa: CASSSHSRGLNTEAFF

abundance: few
d_gene: -
j_gene: TRBJ2-5
v_gene: TRBV7-2
CDR3nt: TGTGCCAGCAGCTTTCCCGGGACCGTCCAAGAGACCCAGTACTTC
CDR3aa: CASSFPGTVQETQYF

abundance: -
d_gene: -
j_gene: TRBJ2-7
v_gene: TRBV18
CDR3nt: TGTGCCAGCTCACCGACAGGGAGGTTATCCGGGGAGCAGTACTTC
CDR3aa: CASSPTGRLSGEQYF

abundance: -
d_gene: -
j_gene: TRBJ2-2
v_gene: TRBV6-6
CDR3nt: TGTGCCAGCAGGGACCAACAAAGAAACACCGGGGAGCTGTTTTTT
CDR3aa: CASRDQQRNTGELFF

abundance: -
d_gene: -
j_gene: TRBJ2-3
v_gene: TRBV5-8
CDR3nt: TGTGCCAGCAGCCCCGGTGGGCTCCTCAAGACTAGCACAGATACGCAGTATTTT
CDR3aa: CASSPGGLLKTSTDTQYF

abundance: -
d_gene: TRBD1
j_gene: TRBJ1-5
v_gene: TRBV30
CDR3nt: TGTGCCTGGAGTGTCCCCGACAGGGTTGGCCAGCCCCAGCATTTT
CDR3aa: CAWSVPDRVGQPQHF

abundance: -
d_gene: -
j_gene: TRBJ1-5
v_gene: TRBV24-1
CDR3nt: TGTGCCACCAGTGATTCACAGCAGGGGAATCAGCCCCAGCATTTT
CDR3aa: CATSDSQQGNQPQHF

abundance: -
d_gene: -
j_gene: TRBJ2-6
v_gene: TRBV5-6
CDR3nt: TGTGCCAGCAGCTTGGACGCCGGATACTCTGGGGCCAACGTCCTGACTTTC
CDR3aa: CASSLDAGYSGANVLTF

abundance: -
d_gene: -
j_gene: TRBJ2-7
v_gene: TRBV27
CDR3nt: TGTGCCAGCAGTTTTCGGGACAAATACGAGCAGTACTTC
CDR3aa: CASSFRDKYEQYF

abundance: -
d_gene: TRBD1
j_gene: TRBJ1-6
v_gene: TRBV20-1
CDR3nt: TGCAGTGCCAACCGGGACAGGGGAAACTATAATTCACCCCTCCACTTT
CDR3aa: CSANRDRGNYNSPLHF

abundance: few
d_gene: -
j_gene: TRBJ2-7
v_gene: TRBV6-2/TRBV6-3
CDR3nt: TGTGCCAGCAGTTCCACAGCAACAAGTAATTACGAGCAGTACTTC
CDR3aa: CASSSTATSNYEQYF

abundance: -
d_gene: TRBD2
j_gene: TRBJ2-5
v_gene: TRBV20-1
CDR3nt: TGCAGTGCTAGAGACTGGGTAGCGGGGGTGCTACAAGAGACCCAGTACTTC
CDR3aa: CSARDWVAGVLQETQYF

abundance: -
d_gene: TRBD1
j_gene: TRBJ2-7
v_gene: TRBV29-1
CDR3nt: TGCAGCGTCGCGGACAGGACCAACTCCTACGAGCAGTACTTC
CDR3aa: CSVADRTNSYEQYF

abundance: -
d_gene: -
j_gene: TRBJ2-7
v_gene: TRBV29-1
CDR3nt: TGCAGCGTTGCCGGTCTGGGGGGCAGGTTGGACGAGCAGTACTTC
CDR3aa: CSVAGLGGRLDEQYF

abundance: -
d_gene: -
j_gene: TRBJ2-3
v_gene: TRBV11-3
CDR3nt: TGTGCCAGCAGCTTTGGACCCGGGGATACGCAGTATTTT
CDR3aa: CASSFGPGDTQYF

abundance: few
d_gene: -
j_gene: TRBJ2-1
v_gene: TRBV6-1
CDR3nt: TGTGCCAGCAGTCTGATGGGGACATCGACCTACAATGAGCAGTTCTTC
CDR3aa: CASSLMGTSTYNEQFF

abundance: -
d_gene: TRBD1
j_gene: TRBJ1-4
v_gene: TRBV7-9
CDR3nt: TGTGCCAGCAGTCGGACAGGGGTCGAAGAAAAACTGTTTTTT
CDR3aa: CASSRTGVEEKLFF

abundance: many
d_gene: TRBD1
j_gene: TRBJ2-2
v_gene: TRBV20-1
CDR3nt: TGCAGTGCTAGAGGGCGCGACAGGGCGAGAGGGGAGCTGTTTTTT
CDR3aa: CSARGRDRARGELFF

abundance: few
d_gene: -
j_gene: TRBJ2-5
v_gene: TRBV29-1
CDR3nt: TGCAGCGTTGAAGGGGGTTGGGACAACCAAGAGACCCAGTACTTC
CDR3aa: CSVEGGWDNQETQYF

abundance: few
d_gene: -
j_gene: TRBJ1-1
v_gene: TRBV25-1
CDR3nt: TGTGCCAGCAGTCAGCAGACTAGGGGAACTGAAGCTTTCTTT
CDR3aa: CASSQQTRGTEAFF

abundance: -
d_gene: TRBD2
j_gene: TRBJ2-1
v_gene: TRBV5-1
CDR3nt: TGCGCCAGCACGGGACTAGCGGGAGGTACCTACAATGAGCAGTTCTTC
CDR3aa: CASTGLAGGTYNEQFF

abundance: -
d_gene: -
j_gene: TRBJ2-5
v_gene: TRBV12-3/TRBV12-4
CDR3nt: TGTGCCAGCAGTCCCGGGGTGGGGGCGAAGAGAGAAGAGACCCAGTACTTC
CDR3aa: CASSPGVGAKREETQYF

abundance: few
d_gene: TRBD2
j_gene: TRBJ2-1
v_gene: TRBV18
CDR3nt: TGTGCCAGCTCACCACCCGGGACTAGCGGCTACAATGAGCAGTTCTTC
CDR3aa: CASSPPGTSGYNEQFF

abundance: -
d_gene: TRBD1
j_gene: TRBJ1-5
v_gene: TRBV2
CDR3nt: TGTGCCAGCAGTAATGGACAGGGTGGTGCTCAGCCCCAGCATTTT
CDR3aa: CASSNGQGGAQPQHF

abundance: few
d_gene: TRBD2
j_gene: TRBJ2-1
v_gene: TRBV20-1
CDR3nt: TGCAGTGCTAAAACTAGCGGGACCTACAATGAGCAGTTCTTC
CDR3aa: CSAKTSGTYNEQFF

abundance: few
d_gene: TRBD2
j_gene: TRBJ2-1
v_gene: TRBV6-5
CDR3nt: TGTGCCAGCAGTTACTCGGGCCCCGGTGGCAGCGGGAGTACCGATGAGCAGTTCTTC
CDR3aa: CASSYSGPGGSGSTDEQFF

abundance: -
d_gene: -
j_gene: TRBJ1-4
v_gene: TRBV3-1
CDR3nt: TGTGCCAGCAGCCCGAGACAGAGGACTACTAATGAAAAACTGTTTTTT
CDR3aa: CASSPRQRTTNEKLFF

abundance: few
d_gene: -
j_gene: TRBJ2-2
v_gene: TRBV7-2
CDR3nt: TGTGCCAGCAGCCCCTGGAACACCGGGGAGCTGTTTTTT
CDR3aa: CASSPWNTGELFF

abundance: few
d_gene: -
j_gene: TRBJ2-7
v_gene: TRBV18
CDR3nt: TGTGCCAGCTCACCGGGCTGGCAGGACTCCTACGAGCAGTACTTC
CDR3aa: CASSPGWQDSYEQYF

abundance: few
d_gene: -
j_gene: TRBJ1-1
v_gene: TRBV28
CDR3nt: TGTGCCAGCAGTTTAATACAGTCGAACACTGAAGCTTTCTTT
CDR3aa: CASSLIQSNTEAFF

abundance: many
d_gene: TRBD2
j_gene: TRBJ2-7
v_gene: TRBV13
CDR3nt: TGTGCCAGCAGCTTAGTGGGGACTAGAACGTCCGAGCAGTACTTC
CDR3aa: CASSLVGTRTSEQYF

abundance: -
d_gene: -
j_gene: TRBJ2-1
v_gene: TRBV7-9
CDR3nt: TGTGCCAGCACACGAAGGGACAATGAGCAGTTCTTC
CDR3aa: CASTRRDNEQFF

abundance: few
d_gene: TRBD1
j_gene: TRBJ1-2
v_gene: TRBV7-2
CDR3nt: TGTGCCAGCAGCCAATTCTCGACAGGGGGATATGGCTACACCTTC
CDR3aa: CASSQFSTGGYGYTF

abundance: -
d_gene: TRBD1
j_gene: TRBJ1-2
v_gene: TRBV30
CDR3nt: TGTGCCTGGGACAGGGTCTACGGCTACACCTTC
CDR3aa: CAWDRVYGYTF

abundance: -
d_gene: -
j_gene: TRBJ1-1
v_gene: TRBV9
CDR3nt: TGTGCCAGCAGCGTAGACCCGGGTGCCCCTCCTGAAGCTTTCTTT
CDR3aa: CASSVDPGAPPEAFF

abundance: -
d_gene: -
j_gene: TRBJ1-2
v_gene: TRBV12-3/TRBV12-4
CDR3nt: TGTGCCAGCAGTTTAGCGGATATCCCAGGTGGAGGCTACACCTTC
CDR3aa: CASSLADIPGGGYTF

abundance: -
d_gene: TRBD2
j_gene: TRBJ2-3
v_gene: TRBV10-2
CDR3nt: TGCGCCAGCAGAGCGGGGAAGGGGGATACGCAGTATTTT
CDR3aa: CASRAGKGDTQYF

abundance: -
d_gene: -
j_gene: TRBJ2-1
v_gene: TRBV3-1
CDR3nt: TGTGCCAGCAGCCACCTTGAGAATGAGCAGTTCTTC
CDR3aa: CASSHLENEQFF

abundance: -
d_gene: -
j_gene: TRBJ2-2
v_gene: TRBV5-1
CDR3nt: TGCGCCAGCAGCCGGGACCTCCTGCGGGAGCTGTTTTTT
CDR3aa: CASSRDLLRELFF

abundance: few
d_gene: TRBD1
j_gene: TRBJ2-7
v_gene: TRBV5-4
CDR3nt: TGTGCCAGCAATCCCCAGGGACAGGGATACGAGCAGTACTTC
CDR3aa: CASNPQGQGYEQYF

abundance: -
d_gene: TRBD2
j_gene: TRBJ2-3
v_gene: TRBV5-4
CDR3nt: TGTGCCAGCAGCCGGACTAGCGGGAAAGATACGCAGTATTTT
CDR3aa: CASSRTSGKDTQYF

abundance: -
d_gene: TRBD2
j_gene: TRBJ2-4
v_gene: TRBV25-1
CDR3nt: TGTGCCAGCAGACCCAATTTGCGGGAGGGGATCATTCAGTACTTC
CDR3aa: CASRPNLREGIIQYF

abundance: few
d_gene: -
j_gene: TRBJ1-2
v_gene: TRBV5-1
CDR3nt: TGCGCCAGCAACCGTGGGGATAACTATGGCTACACCTTC
CDR3aa: CASNRGDNYGYTF

abundance: few
d_gene: -
j_gene: TRBJ2-1
v_gene: TRBV7-6
CDR3nt: TGTGCCAGCAGCCTACCCACAGGGCGAAGCTCCTACAATGAGCAGTTCTTC
CDR3aa: CASSLPTGRSSYNEQFF

abundance: -
d_gene: -
j_gene: TRBJ1-1
v_gene: TRBV3-1
CDR3nt: TGTGCCAGCAGCCAAGCCCAGGGGTACACTGAAGCTTTCTTT
CDR3aa: CASSQAQGYTEAFF

abundance: few
d_gene: TRBD1
j_gene: TRBJ2-3
v_gene: TRBV19
CDR3nt: TGTGCCAGTACCATGGGAAGGGACAGACCTGAGAGGGATACGCAGTATTTT
CDR3aa: CASTMGRDRPERDTQYF

abundance: few
d_gene: -
j_gene: TRBJ2-7
v_gene: TRBV6-5
CDR3nt: TGTGCCAGCAGTTACGTCCCTTCCAGCGAGCAGTACTTC
CDR3aa: CASSYVPSSEQYF

abundance: few
d_gene: -
j_gene: TRBJ2-5
v_gene: TRBV29-1
CDR3nt: TGCAGCGGGAAGACAGGATATGGGGAGACCCAGTACTTC
CDR3aa: CSGKTGYGETQYF

abundance: -
d_gene: -
j_gene: TRBJ2-3
v_gene: TRBV2
CDR3nt: TGTGCCAGCAGTGGACGAGGTGGGCGGTCTAGCACAGATACGCAGTATTTT
CDR3aa: CASSGRGGRSSTDTQYF

abundance: few
d_gene: -
j_gene: TRBJ2-3
v_gene: TRBV29-1
CDR3nt: TGCAGCGTTGAAAGGACACAGCGCACAGATACGCAGTATTTT
CDR3aa: CSVERTQRTDTQYF

abundance: few
d_gene: -
j_gene: TRBJ2-7
v_gene: TRBV7-8
CDR3nt: TGTGCCAGCAGCCTAGGGGGGAGCAGCTCCTACGAGCAGTACTTC
CDR3aa: CASSLGGSSSYEQYF

abundance: -
d_gene: -
j_gene: TRBJ2-2
v_gene: TRBV10-3
CDR3nt: TGTGCCATCAGTGAGCTCGCCAGCACTGGGGAGCTGTTTTTT
CDR3aa: CAISELASTGELFF

abundance: -
d_gene: -
j_gene: TRBJ1-4
v_gene: TRBV6-5
CDR3nt: TGTGCCAGCGCCGGGGGGAGGAAACTGTTTTTT
CDR3aa: CASAGGRKLFF

abundance: few
d_gene: -
j_gene: TRBJ1-2
v_gene: TRBV20-1
CDR3nt: TGCAGTGCTAGACAGCCTAACTATGGCTACACCTTC
CDR3aa: CSARQPNYGYTF

abundance: many
d_gene: -
j_gene: TRBJ1-1
v_gene: TRBV7-6
CDR3nt: TGTGCCAGCAGCTTAGATGGGGGGTACACTGAAGCTTTCTTT
CDR3aa: CASSLDGGYTEAFF